This TCR beta chain was retrieved from a study of T cell responses to AZD1222 COVID-19 vaccine. Study-level points and caveats: Repertoires were obtained only post-peak T cell response. Nearly half of the spike-specific TCRs reportedly recognize variant regions that carry no mutations. The donor group comprised mostly white British people and more females; the analysis possibly underestimated clonal diversity. At baseline, just a handful of AZD1222 recipients tested seropositive.

The CDR3 runs 15 residues. In germline, CDR1 is MGHRA, CDR2 YSYEKL. V was trimmed by 1 base and J by 6 bases, leaving 15 bases between them. Concerning this clone itself: Its antigen is undetermined.

Method: immunoSEQ multiplex PCR; TCRdb's copy keeps in-frame clones and lacks some. The sample has 100,000 to 150,000 clones, approximately 88% seen once. This specimen was peripheral blood, taken on day 0 of AZD1222 vaccination. The genes are TRBV4-1 and TRBJ1-1; the D is unclear. This TCR derives from an adult in good health. DNA of the CDR3: TGCGCCAGCAGCCAAGGGTCGTCGGGTAGCGCTGAAGCTTTCTTT. It is translated as CASSQGSSGSAEAFF.